This T cell receptor beta chain was documented in a study of T cell responses to AZD1222 COVID-19 vaccine. Study as a whole: Pooled together were second doses at about 4 or about 12 weeks. Findings and caveats of the study: Clonal diversity was possibly underestimated; the donors were predominantly white British and more often female. Recipients of two AZD1222 doses showed rising Spike-specific TCR breadth and depth.

Concerning this clone itself: Its antigen is still unknown.

The junction had 4 bases not matched to a gene; V was cut back by 2 bases and J by 0 bases. Per the germline V gene, CDR1 is SGHTA and CDR2 is FQGNSA. The CDR3 spans 19 residues. Only in-frame clones appear in the TCRdb table, and some are missing; sequencing was by immunoSEQ multiplex PCR. The sample lists 150,000 to 170,000 clones, about 87% seen once, with around 2.9% in the top ten. The chain joins TRBV7-2 to TRBJ2-1; TRBD2 aligns across 16 bases. This clonotype was obtained from an adult in good health. This sample comprised peripheral blood, obtained on day 0 of AZD1222 vaccination. This CDR3 reads CASSLKGLAGGFSYNEQFF. The CDR3 DNA is TGTGCCAGCAGCTTAAAGGGACTAGCGGGGGGGTTCTCCTACAATGAGCAGTTCTTC.